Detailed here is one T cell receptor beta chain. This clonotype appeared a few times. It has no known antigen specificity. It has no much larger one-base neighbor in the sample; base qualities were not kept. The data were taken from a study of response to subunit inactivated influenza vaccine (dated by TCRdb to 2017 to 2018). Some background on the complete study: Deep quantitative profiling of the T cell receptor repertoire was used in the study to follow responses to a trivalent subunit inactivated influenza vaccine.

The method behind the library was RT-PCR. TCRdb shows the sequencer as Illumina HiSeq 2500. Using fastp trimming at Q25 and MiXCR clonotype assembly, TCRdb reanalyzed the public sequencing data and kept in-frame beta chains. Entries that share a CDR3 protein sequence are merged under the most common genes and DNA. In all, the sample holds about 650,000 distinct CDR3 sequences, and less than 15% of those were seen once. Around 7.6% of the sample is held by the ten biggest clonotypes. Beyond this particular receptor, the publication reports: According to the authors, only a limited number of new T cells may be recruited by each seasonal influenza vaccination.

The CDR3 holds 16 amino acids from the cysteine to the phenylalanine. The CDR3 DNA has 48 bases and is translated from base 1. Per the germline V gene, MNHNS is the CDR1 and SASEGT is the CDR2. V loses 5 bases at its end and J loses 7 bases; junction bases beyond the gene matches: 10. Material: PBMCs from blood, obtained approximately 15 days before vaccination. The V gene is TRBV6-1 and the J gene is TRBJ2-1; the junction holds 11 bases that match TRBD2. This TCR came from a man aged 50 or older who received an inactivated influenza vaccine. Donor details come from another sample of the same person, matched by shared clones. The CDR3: CASSPTRGLAENEQFF. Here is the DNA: TGTGCCAGCAGTCCGACAAGGGGACTAGCGGAAAATGAGCAGTTCTTC.